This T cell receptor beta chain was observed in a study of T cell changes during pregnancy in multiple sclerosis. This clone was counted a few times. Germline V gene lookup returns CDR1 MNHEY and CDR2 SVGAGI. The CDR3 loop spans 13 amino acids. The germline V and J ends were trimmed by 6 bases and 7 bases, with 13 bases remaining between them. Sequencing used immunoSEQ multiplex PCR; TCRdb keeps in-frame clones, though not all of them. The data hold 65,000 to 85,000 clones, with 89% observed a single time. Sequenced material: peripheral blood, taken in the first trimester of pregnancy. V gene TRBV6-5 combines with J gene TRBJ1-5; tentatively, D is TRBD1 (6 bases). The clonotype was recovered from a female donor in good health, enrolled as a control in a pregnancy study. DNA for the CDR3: TGTGCCAGCAGCACCGGGAGGGGGCAGCCCCAGCATTTT. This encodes CASSTGRGQPQHF.